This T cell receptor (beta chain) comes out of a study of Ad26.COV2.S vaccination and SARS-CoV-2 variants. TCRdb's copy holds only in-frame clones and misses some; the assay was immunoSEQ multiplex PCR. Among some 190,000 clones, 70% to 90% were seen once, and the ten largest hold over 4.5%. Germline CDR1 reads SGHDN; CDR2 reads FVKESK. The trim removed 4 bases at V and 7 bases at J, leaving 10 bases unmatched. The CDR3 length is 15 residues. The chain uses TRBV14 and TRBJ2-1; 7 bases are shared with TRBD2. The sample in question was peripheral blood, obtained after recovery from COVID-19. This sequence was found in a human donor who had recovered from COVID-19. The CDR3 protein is CASSRAGRALNEQFF. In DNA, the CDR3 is TGTGCCAGCAGCCGAGCGGGGAGGGCCCTGAATGAGCAGTTCTTC. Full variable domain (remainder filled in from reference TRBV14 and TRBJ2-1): EAGVTQFPSHSVIEKGQTVTLRCDPISGHDNLYWYRRVMGKEIKFLLHFVKESKQDESGMPNNRFLAERTGGTYSTLKVQPAELEDSGVYFCASSRAGRALNEQFFGPGTRLTVL.